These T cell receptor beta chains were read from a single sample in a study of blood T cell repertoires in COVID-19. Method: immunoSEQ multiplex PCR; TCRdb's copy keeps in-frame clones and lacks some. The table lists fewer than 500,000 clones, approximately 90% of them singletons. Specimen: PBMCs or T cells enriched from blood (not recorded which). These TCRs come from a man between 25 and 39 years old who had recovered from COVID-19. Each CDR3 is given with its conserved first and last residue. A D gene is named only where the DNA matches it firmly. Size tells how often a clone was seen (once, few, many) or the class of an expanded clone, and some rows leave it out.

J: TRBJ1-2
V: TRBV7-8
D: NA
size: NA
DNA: TGTGCCAGCAGCTTAATCAGGGCTGGTGGCTACACCTTC
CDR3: CASSLIRAGGYTF

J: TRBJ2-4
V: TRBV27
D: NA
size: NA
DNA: TGTGCCAGCAGTTTGAGTGTAGGGGGATTAAACATTCAGTACTTC
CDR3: CASSLSVGGLNIQYF

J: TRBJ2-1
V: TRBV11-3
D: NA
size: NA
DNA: TGTGCCAGCAGCTTAGATCCCCTTTACAATGAGCAGTTCTTC
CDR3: CASSLDPLYNEQFF

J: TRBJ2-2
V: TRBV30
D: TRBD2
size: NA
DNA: TGTGCCTGGAGACTAGCGGGGGGCACCGGGGAGCTGTTTTTT
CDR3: CAWRLAGGTGELFF

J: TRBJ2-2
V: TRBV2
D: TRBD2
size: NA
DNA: TGTGCCAGCAGTGATGCACTAGCGGGCACCGGGGAGCTGTTTTTT
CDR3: CASSDALAGTGELFF

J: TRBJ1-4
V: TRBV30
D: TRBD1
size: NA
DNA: TGTGCCTGGAGTTTGGGACAGGGTCGTGAAAAACTGTTTTTT
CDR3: CAWSLGQGREKLFF

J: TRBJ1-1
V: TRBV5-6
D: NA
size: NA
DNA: TGTGCCAGCAGTTATGTCAGGGATGAAGCTTTCTTT
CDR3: CASSYVRDEAFF

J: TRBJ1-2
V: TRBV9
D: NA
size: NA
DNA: TGTGCCAGCAGAGACCAGGGCGAAAGAAACTATGGCTACACCTTC
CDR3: CASRDQGERNYGYTF

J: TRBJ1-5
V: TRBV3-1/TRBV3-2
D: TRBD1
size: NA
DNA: TGTGCCAGCAGCCAAACACAGGGGACGGGTCAGCCCCAGCATTTT
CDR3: CASSQTQGTGQPQHF

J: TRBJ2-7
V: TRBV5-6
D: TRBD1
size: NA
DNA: TGTGCCAGCAGGGGTACAGGGGACGAGCAGTACTTC
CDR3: CASRGTGDEQYF

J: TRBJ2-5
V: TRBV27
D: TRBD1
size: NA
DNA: TGTGCCAGCAGTTTATACCAGGGGGCCTTTGGGACCCAGTACTTC
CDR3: CASSLYQGAFGTQYF

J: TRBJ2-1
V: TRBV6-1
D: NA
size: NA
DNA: TGTGCCAGCAGTGAAGCCAACCCCGGTAACAATGAGCAGTTCTTC
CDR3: CASSEANPGNNEQFF

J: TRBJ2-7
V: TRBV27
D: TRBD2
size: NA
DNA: TGTGCCAGCAGTTTAGGGACTAGCGGACTATACGAGCAGTACTTC
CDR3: CASSLGTSGLYEQYF

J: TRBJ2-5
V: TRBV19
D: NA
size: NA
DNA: TGTGCCAGTAGTATAGATACAGGCCTAGGGACCCAGTACTTC
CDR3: CASSIDTGLGTQYF

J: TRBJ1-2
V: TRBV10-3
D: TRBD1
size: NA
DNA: TGTGCCATCAGTGAACTACAGGGGGCTGATGGCTACACCTTC
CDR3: CAISELQGADGYTF

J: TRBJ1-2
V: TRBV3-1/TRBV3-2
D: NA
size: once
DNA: TGTGCCAGCAGCCAAGATGGGGGGGGATTGGGTGGCTACACCTTC
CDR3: CASSQDGGGLGGYTF

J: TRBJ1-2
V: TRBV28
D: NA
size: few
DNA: TGTGCCAGCAGTTCGTCCCCGAACTATGGCTACACCTTC
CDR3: CASSSSPNYGYTF

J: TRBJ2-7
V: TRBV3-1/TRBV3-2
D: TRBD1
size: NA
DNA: TGTGCCAGCAGCCGGGACAGGGTCGGCGAGCAGTACTTC
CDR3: CASSRDRVGEQYF

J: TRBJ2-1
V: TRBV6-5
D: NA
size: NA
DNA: TGTGCCAGCAGGGATTATAGCGCCTACAATGAGCAGTTCTTC
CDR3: CASRDYSAYNEQFF

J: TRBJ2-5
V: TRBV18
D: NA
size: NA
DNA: TGTGCCAGCTCAACAGGGTCCGGGGCAGAGACCCAGTACTTC
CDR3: CASSTGSGAETQYF

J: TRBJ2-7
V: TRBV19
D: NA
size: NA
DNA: TGTGCCAGTAGTATGGCGGGGTCGGGTACTTACGAGCAGTACTTC
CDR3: CASSMAGSGTYEQYF

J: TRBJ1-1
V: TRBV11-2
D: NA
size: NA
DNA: TGTGCCAGCAGCTTAGGAGGCAGTACCACTGAAGCTTTCTTT
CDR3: CASSLGGSTTEAFF

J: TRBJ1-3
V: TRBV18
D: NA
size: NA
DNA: TGTGCCAGCTCAACAGGGACGGGTGGAAACACCATATATTTT
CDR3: CASSTGTGGNTIYF

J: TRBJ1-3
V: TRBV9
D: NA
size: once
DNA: TGTGCCAGCAGCGTAGCTTTGGAGGGGAGCTCTGGAAACACCATATATTTT
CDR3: CASSVALEGSSGNTIYF

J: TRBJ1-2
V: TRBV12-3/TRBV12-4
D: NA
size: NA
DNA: TGTGCCAGCAGTTTGACATCCTCCTATGGCTACACCTTC
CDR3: CASSLTSSYGYTF

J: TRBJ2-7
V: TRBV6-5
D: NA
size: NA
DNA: TGTGCCAGCGTCGCGGGCCTCTCCTACGAGCAGTACTTC
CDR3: CASVAGLSYEQYF

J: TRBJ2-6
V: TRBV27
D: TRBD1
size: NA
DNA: TGTGCCAGCAGTTTCCTGCGGACAGGCACAAGGGGGGCCAACGTCCTGACTTTC
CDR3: CASSFLRTGTRGANVLTF

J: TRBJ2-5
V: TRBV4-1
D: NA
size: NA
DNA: TGCGCCAGCAGCCTCCAGGGGAGAGAGACCCAGTACTTC
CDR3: CASSLQGRETQYF

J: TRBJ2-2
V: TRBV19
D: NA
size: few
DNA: TGTGCCAGTAGTATCCCAGGGTTGAACACCGGGGAGCTGTTTTTT
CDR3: CASSIPGLNTGELFF

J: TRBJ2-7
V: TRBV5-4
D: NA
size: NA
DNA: TGTGCCAGCAGCCCCGGGGGGACAAATTACGAGCAGTACTTC
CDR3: CASSPGGTNYEQYF

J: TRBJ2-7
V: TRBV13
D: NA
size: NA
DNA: TGTGCCAGCAGCTTCTCCGGGACATCGAACTACGAGCAGTACTTC
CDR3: CASSFSGTSNYEQYF

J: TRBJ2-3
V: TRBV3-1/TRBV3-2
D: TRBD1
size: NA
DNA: TGTGCCAGCAGCCAAGTAAGAAGCGGACAGGGAGGAACAGATACGCAGTATTTT
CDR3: CASSQVRSGQGGTDTQYF

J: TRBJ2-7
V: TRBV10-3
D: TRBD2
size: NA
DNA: TGTGCCATCAGTGAGACTTGGGCGGGAGGCCCCTACGAGCAGTACTTC
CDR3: CAISETWAGGPYEQYF

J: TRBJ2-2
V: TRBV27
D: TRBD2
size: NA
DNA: TGTGCCAGCAGGCTCGGGACTAGCGGGGCCGGGGAGCTGTTTTTT
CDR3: CASRLGTSGAGELFF

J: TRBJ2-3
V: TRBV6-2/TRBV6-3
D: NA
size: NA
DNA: TGTGCCAGCAGTTACTCCGCCGTCCGGAGCCAGAGCACAGATACGCAGTATTTT
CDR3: CASSYSAVRSQSTDTQYF

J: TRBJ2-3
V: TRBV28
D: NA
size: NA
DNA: TGTGCCAGCAGCCAAACGCAAGCGGGCGTTAAAGATACGCAGTATTTT
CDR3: CASSQTQAGVKDTQYF

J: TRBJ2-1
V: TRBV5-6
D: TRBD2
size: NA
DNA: TGTGCCAGCAGCCCCAGCGGGAGGGGGAACAATGAGCAGTTCTTC
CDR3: CASSPSGRGNNEQFF

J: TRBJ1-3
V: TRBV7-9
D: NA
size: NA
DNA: TGTGCCAGCAGCTTAAGCATCTCTGGAAACACCATATATTTT
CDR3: CASSLSISGNTIYF

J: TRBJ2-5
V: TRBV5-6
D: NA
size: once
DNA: TGTGCCAGCAGCTATCCCCGGGAGACCCAGTACTTC
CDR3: CASSYPRETQYF